Listed here are 16 T cell receptor beta chains from one sample, sequenced in a study of cytomegalovirus exposure and HLA in healthy donors. Here immunoSEQ multiplex PCR was the method, and the copy in TCRdb shows in-frame clones only, minus some. The sample comprises roughly 310,000 clones, approximately 86% of which are singletons, and more than 0.95% rests with the top ten. Sequenced input: PBMCs. These receptors were taken from a man aged 25-45 years in good health and CMV-seronegative.

At least ten counts were recorded for this clone. The chain joins TRBV6-1 to TRBJ1-5; TRBD1 is a possible D gene (6 bases). The CDR3 has 15 residues. CDR1 and CDR2 (germline): MNHNS, SASEGT. V dropped 0 bases and J dropped 6 bases, with 12 bases sitting between them. The DNA of the CDR3 is TGTGCCAGCAGTGAAGCTCAGGCGGGGGCTCAGCCCCAGCATTTT. Translated, it gives CASSEAQAGAQPQHF.

This clone occurred a few times. CDR3 nucleotides: TGCGCCAGCAGTGAGAGGGCTAGCGGGGGGGCTAACAATGAGCAGTTCTTC. Residues: CASSERASGGANNEQFF. J is TRBJ2-1 and V is TRBV10-2, with 12 bases lining up with TRBD2. Germline V CDR1 and CDR2: WSHSY, SAAADI. CDR3 length: 17 residues. V was pared by 2 bases and J by 5 bases, with 7 bases of the junction left unmatched.

The chain uses TRBV5-1 and TRBJ2-5; 9 nucleotides line up with TRBD1. V lost 1 base, J lost 4 bases, and 5 bases stayed unmatched. Germline V lookup: CDR1 SGHRS, CDR2 YFSETQ. The CDR3 covers 15 residues. CDR3 in amino acids: CASSLYRGLRETQYF. The CDR3 DNA is TGCGCCAGCAGCTTGTACAGGGGGCTTCGAGAGACCCAGTACTTC.

V and J are TRBV6-1 and TRBJ2-1, with TRBD2 matching over 9 bases. CDR1 and CDR2 from the germline V gene are MNHNS and SASEGT. The J segment lost 9 bases and the V segment lost 4 bases, leaving 10 bases of the junction unmatched. The CDR3 extends over 15 amino acids. The CDR3 coding sequence is TGTGCCAGCAGTGTAACGAGCGGGGGGCACGGTGAGCAGTTCTTC. This translates into CASSVTSGGHGEQFF.

Written as DNA, the CDR3 is TGTGCCAGCAGTGACGCGGGGGGGTCTTCCGAGCAGTACTTC. Amino acids: CASSDAGGSSEQYF. This sequence joins TRBV25-1 and TRBJ2-7; 9 bases line up with TRBD2. CDR3 length: 14 amino acids. Germline-derived CDR1 and CDR2 are MGHDK and SYGVNS. Trimming removed 3 bases from V and 6 bases from J; junction bases left unmatched: 6.

The chain employs TRBV21-1 and TRBJ1-4; TRBD1 is the table's D call, not checked against the DNA. TRBV21-1 is a known pseudogene. The CDR3 has 14 residues. Here the CDR3 reads CASSKGTGRGKLFF. The CDR3, as DNA: TGTGCCAGCAGCAAAGGGACAGGGCGCGGAAAACTGTTTTTT.

The V call is TRBV6-6, the J call TRBJ2-7; 7 nucleotides align to TRBD1. Germline CDR1 and CDR2: MNHNY and SVGAGI (reference sequence). The CDR3 sequence is 14 residues long. The trim removed 6 bases at V and 6 bases at J, leaving 11 bases unmatched. This CDR3 is CASRGGALNPEQYF. The CDR3 DNA follows: TGTGCCAGCAGAGGGGGCGCGCTTAATCCCGAGCAGTACTTC.

The J gene is TRBJ2-3, the V gene TRBV5-1; D might be TRBD1 (5 bases). V lost 0 bases to trimming and J lost 2 bases, with 10 bases between them. Germline CDR1 SGHRS, CDR2 YFSETQ. The CDR3 loop spans 15 amino acids. CDR3 DNA sequence: TGCGCCAGCAGCTTGGAGGGGTTGATCACAGATACGCAGTATTTT. Translated, it gives CASSLEGLITDTQYF.

The chain joins TRBV7-8 to TRBJ2-3, with D maybe TRBD2 (6 bases). Trimming left V 5 bases short and J 2 bases short, with 17 bases between. Germline loops: CDR1 SGHVS, CDR2 FQNEAQ. This CDR3 has 16 residues. CDR3 coding DNA: TGTGCCAGCAGCCCAAGAGGGACTTACTCCACAGATACGCAGTATTTT. Translating gives CASSPRGTYSTDTQYF.

The CDR3 spells CASSQGPGNNEQFF. The CDR3 region has the DNA TGCGCCAGCAGCCAGGGCCCAGGGAACAATGAGCAGTTCTTC. The chain joins TRBV5-1 to TRBJ2-1; D is perhaps TRBD1 (5 bases). CDR1 is SGHRS, CDR2 YFSETQ, per germline. V lost 4 bases, J lost 5 bases, and 13 bases lay in between. The length of the CDR3 is 14 residues.

The gene calls are TRBV10-2 and TRBJ1-2, with D hard to call. Germline V lookup: CDR1 WSHSY, CDR2 SAAADI. This CDR3 region has 14 residues. Trimming cost V 4 bases and J 4 bases, with 13 bases left between them. The CDR3 protein is CASSGGREFYGYTF. As DNA, the CDR3 is TGCGCCAGCAGTGGGGGTAGGGAGTTCTATGGCTACACCTTC.

V gene TRBV29-1 combines with J gene TRBJ1-1; a weak D match, TRBD1 (6 bases). CDR1 is SQVTM and CDR2 is ANQGSEA in the germline V gene. The CDR3 has 16 amino acids. V lost 5 bases, J lost 0 bases, and 19 bases lay in between. The DNA for the CDR3 is TGCAGCGTTAGCAGGGGCGCGGGTGTCATGAACACTGAAGCTTTCTTT. Translated, it gives CSVSRGAGVMNTEAFF.

The chain is built from TRBV30 and TRBJ2-1; the D is unclear. The germline V gene has CDR1 GTSNPN and CDR2 SVGIG (reference sequence). This CDR3 spans 12 amino acids. Deletions cut 3 bases from V and 6 bases from J, with 9 bases between. CDR3: CAWSESVNEQFF. The CDR3 nucleotides are TGTGCCTGGAGCGAATCGGTCAATGAGCAGTTCTTC.

V usage is TRBV6-1 and J usage is TRBJ1-1; D gene unclear. Germline assignment: CDR1 MNHNS and CDR2 SASEGT. Trimming cost V 6 bases and J 2 bases, with 10 bases left between them. The CDR3 contains 13 residues. CDR3: CASSELANTEAFF. CDR3 bases: TGTGCCAGCAGCGAATTAGCTAACACTGAAGCTTTCTTT.

The chain uses TRBV6-5 and TRBJ1-6; D ambiguous. This CDR3 region has 16 residues. From germline, CDR1 is MNHEY and CDR2 SVGAGI. Trimming shortened V by 4 bases and J by 7 bases, and 17 bases separated the two germline ends. CDR3 coding DNA: TGTGCCAGCAGTTCCTCGGGGAGTGGGAAAAATTCACCCCTCCACTTT. Residues: CASSSSGSGKNSPLHF.

The sample holds one count of this clone. The gene calls are TRBV5-1 and TRBJ2-7; 12 positions match TRBD1. The CDR3 is 16 residues long. Germline CDR1 SGHRS, CDR2 YFSETQ. The trim removed 3 bases at V and 4 bases at J, leaving 8 bases unmatched. For the CDR3, the DNA is TGCGCCAGCAGCTCACCCCCGGGACAGGGGGCGTACGAGCAGTACTTC. Its protein product is CASSSPPGQGAYEQYF.